Following are 7 T cell receptor beta chains from one sample sequenced in a study of T cells in Graves' hyperthyroidism and ophthalmopathy. RNA transcripts provided the source from which TCR beta CDR3 regions were amplified. TCR CDR3 regions were first amplified by RT-PCR with HTBI primers. TCRdb itself ran the multiplex PCR reads through MiXCR, one entry per CDR3 protein. The repertoire holds approximately 640,000 distinct CDR3 sequences, approximately 42% seen once, with less than 9% in the top ten. The source material was peripheral blood or thyroid tissue (not recorded which). These receptors were collected from an adult man with Graves' disease, either hyperthyroidism or ophthalmopathy (not recorded which).

This clonotype occurred many times. This chain joins TRBV10-3 and TRBJ1-5, with D unclear. V was clipped by 2 bases and J by 4 bases, with 9 bases between them. Germline values: CDR1 ENHRY, CDR2 SYGVKD. This CDR3 has 14 amino acids. CDR3 nucleotides: TGTGCCATCAGTGAGACTCAAGCGAATCAGCCCCAGCATTTT. Its translation is CAISETQANQPQHF.

On this clonotype itself: Sequence at one end of the junction differs from germline and may be a read error. V and J are TRBV24-1 and TRBJ2-5; TRBD1 agrees at 8 bases. The CDR3 has 14 residues. Germline V gene lookup returns CDR1 KGHDR and CDR2 SFDVKD. The CDR3 region is CASSFSGTGRTQYF. The CDR3, as DNA: TGTGCCAGCAGTTTTTCCGGGACAGGTCGGACCCAGTACTTC.

The genes are TRBV16 and TRBJ1-5, with 10 bases lining up with TRBD1. V lost 8 bases to trimming and J lost 1 base; unmatched junction nucleotides: 11. In germline, CDR1 is KGHSY, CDR2 FQNENV. This CDR3 has 17 amino acids. The CDR3 DNA is TGTGCCAGCGTTGCGGGGACAGGGGCCGGAAGCAATCAGCCCCAGCATTTT. Protein sequence: CASVAGTGAGSNQPQHF.

This clonotype occurred many times. This chain links TRBV6-5 with TRBJ1-6, with 7 bases fitting TRBD1. This CDR3 region has 15 residues. V lost 5 bases, J lost 7 bases, and 8 bases stayed unmatched. Germline V gives CDR1 MNHEY, CDR2 SVGAGI. The CDR3 DNA follows: TGTGCCAGCAGTGACCGAGGACAGGCAAATTCACCCCTCCACTTT. This encodes CASSDRGQANSPLHF.

The rearrangement joins TRBV20-1 to TRBJ2-7; D possibly corresponds to TRBD1 (6 bases). The J call may not be correct, given that the DNA end is closer to TRBJ2-4. The CDR3 has 13 residues. CDR1 and CDR2 from the germline V gene are DFQATT and SNEGSKA (reference sequence). CDR3 region: CSARGAEKNIQYF. As DNA, the CDR3 is TGCAGTGCTAGGGGGGCCGAGAAAAACATTCAGTACTTC.

This clonotype has only a few counts. The chain is built from TRBV19 and TRBJ1-2; TRBD1 might be the D (5 bases). This CDR3 is built from 13 residues. The V gene lost 8 bases and the J gene lost 4 bases, with 14 bases spanning the gap. The V gene's germline CDR1 is LNHDA and CDR2 SQIVND (reference sequence). In nucleotides, the CDR3 is TGTGCCAGTGGGGGTCCAGGGCGCTATGGCTACACCTTC. This gives the protein CASGGPGRYGYTF.

The rearrangement joins TRBV11-1 to TRBJ2-1; 7 positions match TRBD2. CDR1 is SGHAT and CDR2 is FQDESV in the germline V gene (reference sequence). V gave up 0 bases and J gave up 8 bases; unmatched junction bases: 10. This CDR3 comprises 16 residues. This CDR3 is CASSLARRETEDEQFF. The DNA for the CDR3 is TGTGCCAGCAGCTTAGCACGGCGGGAGACCGAAGATGAGCAGTTCTTC.